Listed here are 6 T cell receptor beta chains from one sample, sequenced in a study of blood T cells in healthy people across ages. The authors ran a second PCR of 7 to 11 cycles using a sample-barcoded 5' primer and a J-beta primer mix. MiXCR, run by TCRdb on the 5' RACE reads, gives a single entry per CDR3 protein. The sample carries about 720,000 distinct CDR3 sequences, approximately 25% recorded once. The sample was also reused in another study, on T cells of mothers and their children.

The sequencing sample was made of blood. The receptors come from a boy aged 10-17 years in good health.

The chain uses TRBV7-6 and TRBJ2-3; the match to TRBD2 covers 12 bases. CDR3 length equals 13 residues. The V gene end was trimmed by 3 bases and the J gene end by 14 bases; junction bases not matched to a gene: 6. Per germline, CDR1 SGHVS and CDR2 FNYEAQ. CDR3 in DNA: TGTGCCAGCAGCTTCTCTAGCGGGAGGGTGTGGTATTTT. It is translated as CASSFSSGRVWYF.

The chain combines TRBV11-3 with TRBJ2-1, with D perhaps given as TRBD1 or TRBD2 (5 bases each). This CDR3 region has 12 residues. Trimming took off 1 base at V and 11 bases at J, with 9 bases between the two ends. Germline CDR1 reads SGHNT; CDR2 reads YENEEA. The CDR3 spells CASSLGGVQQFF. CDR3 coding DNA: TGTGCCAGCAGCTTAGGAGGGGTTCAGCAGTTCTTC.

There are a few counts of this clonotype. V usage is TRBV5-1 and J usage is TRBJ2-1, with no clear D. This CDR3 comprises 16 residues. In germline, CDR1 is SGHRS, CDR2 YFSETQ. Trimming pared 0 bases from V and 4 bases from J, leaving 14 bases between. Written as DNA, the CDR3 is TGCGCCAGCAGCTTGGACCTTCCGGCGAATTACAATGAGCAGTTCTTC. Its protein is CASSLDLPANYNEQFF.

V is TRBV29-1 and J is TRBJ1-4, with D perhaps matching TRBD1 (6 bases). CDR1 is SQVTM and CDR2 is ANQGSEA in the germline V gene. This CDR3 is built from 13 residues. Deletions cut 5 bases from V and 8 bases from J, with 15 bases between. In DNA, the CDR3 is TGCAGCGTTCAGGGGCTGAATGAGGAAAAACTGTTTTTT. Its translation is CSVQGLNEEKLFF.

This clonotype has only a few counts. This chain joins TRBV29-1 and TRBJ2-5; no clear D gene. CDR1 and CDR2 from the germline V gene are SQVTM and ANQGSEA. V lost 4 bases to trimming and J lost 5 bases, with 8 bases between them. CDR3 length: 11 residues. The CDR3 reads CSVGGSETQYF. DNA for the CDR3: TGCAGCGTTGGTGGTTCCGAGACCCAGTACTTC.

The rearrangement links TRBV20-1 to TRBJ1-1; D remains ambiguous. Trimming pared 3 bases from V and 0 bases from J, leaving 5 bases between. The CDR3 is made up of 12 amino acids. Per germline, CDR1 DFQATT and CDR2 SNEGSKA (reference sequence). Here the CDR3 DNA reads TGCAGTGCTAGTCCGGTGAACACTGAAGCTTTCTTT. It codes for CSASPVNTEAFF.